This TCR beta chain was profiled in a study of shared clonotypes between healthy human individuals. TCRdb keeps only in-frame clones here, not all; method: immunoSEQ multiplex PCR. The sample holds millions of clones, around nine tenths seen once. The CDR3 consists of 16 residues. CDR1 and CDR2 (germline): SGHRS, YFSETQ. The V and J ends lost 0 bases and 4 bases respectively, with 14 bases between them. This sequence joins TRBV5-1 and TRBJ2-1; D gene unclear. The sequenced sample consisted of naive CD4+ T cells sorted from blood. Specified subset: CD45RA+ positively selected. The clonotype was recovered from a man aged 18 to 30 in good health. The CDR3 protein is CASSLVASPGYNEQFF. The CDR3 DNA follows: TGCGCCAGCAGCTTGGTAGCTAGTCCAGGTTACAATGAGCAGTTCTTC.